Below, 31 T cell receptor beta chains from the same sample are listed, as sequenced in a study of T cell responses to AZD1222 COVID-19 vaccine. Assay: immunoSEQ multiplex PCR; the TCRdb copy retains only in-frame clones and omits some. In the table there are about 130,000 clones, around 90% of which are singletons. The sample consisted of peripheral blood, taken on day 0 of AZD1222 vaccination. The receptors were sampled from an adult in good health.

This chain uses TRBV7-2 with TRBJ2-7; D is ambiguous. Germline V gene data show CDR1 as SGHTA and CDR2 as FQGNSA. Trimming cost V 0 bases and J 1 base, with 4 bases left between them. This CDR3 region has 13 residues. CDR3 protein: CASSLAVSYEQYF. CDR3 DNA sequence: TGTGCCAGCAGCTTAGCGGTATCCTACGAGCAGTACTTC.

The V gene is TRBV9, the J gene TRBJ2-1, with TRBD2 matching 8 bases. The length of the CDR3 is 16 residues. V was clipped by 0 bases and J by 3 bases; unmatched bases: 5. Germline V gives CDR1 SGDLS, CDR2 YYNGEE. The CDR3 DNA reads as TGTGCCAGCAGCGTAGGGGCGGGGGGTCTCTACAATGAGCAGTTCTTC. It yields the protein CASSVGAGGLYNEQFF. The entire variable domain, with the rest obtained from reference TRBV9 and TRBJ2-1, is as follows: DSGVTQTPKHLITATGQRVTLRCSPRSGDLSVYWYQQSLDQGLQFLIQYYNGEERAKGNILERFSAQQFPDLHSELNLSSLELGDSALYFCASSVGAGGLYNEQFFGPGTRLTVL.

The chain employs TRBV3-1 (or the pseudogene TRBV3-2) and TRBJ2-5; maybe TRBD1 (6 bases). V was trimmed by 2 bases and J by 8 bases, leaving 18 bases between them. Germline V lookup: CDR1 LGHDT, CDR2 YNNKEL (reference sequence). This CDR3 has 15 amino acids. The chain's CDR3 is CASSQYRDLVVTQYF. CDR3 DNA sequence: TGTGCCAGCAGCCAATACAGGGATTTGGTGGTAACCCAGTACTTC.

This chain uses TRBV5-1 with TRBJ2-1, with D possibly being TRBD1 or TRBD2 (5 bases each). The germline gives CDR1 SGHRS, CDR2 YFSETQ. V gave up 8 bases and J gave up 10 bases, with 22 bases separating them. The CDR3 runs 14 residues. The CDR3 region is CASATGQVEGEQFF. CDR3 sequence (DNA): TGCGCCAGTGCCACCGGGCAAGTCGAGGGGGAGCAGTTCTTC.

Only a few counts were recorded for this clone. V is TRBV10-3 and J is TRBJ2-3; the D gene is possibly TRBD2 (5 bases). The CDR3 consists of 15 residues. CDR1 ENHRY and CDR2 SYGVKD come from the germline V gene. The V and J ends lost 2 bases and 1 base respectively, with 10 bases between them. CDR3 residues: CAISEGLWGTDTQYF. The CDR3 DNA reads TGTGCCATCAGTGAGGGACTCTGGGGCACAGATACGCAGTATTTT.

This chain links TRBV7-9 with TRBJ2-6; TRBD1 agrees at 9 bases. Germline V gene data show CDR1 as SEHNR and CDR2 as FQNEAQ (reference sequence). This CDR3 has 19 amino acids. Trimming cost V 1 base and J 0 bases; bases outside gene matches: 7. The CDR3 DNA is TGTGCCAGCAGCTTAGAGGGAACAGGGGGCCTCTCTGGGGCCAACGTCCTGACTTTC. Amino acid sequence: CASSLEGTGGLSGANVLTF.

J is TRBJ1-5 and V is TRBV11-2; unclear D gene. Germline values: CDR1 SGHAT, CDR2 FQNNGV. CDR3 length equals 13 residues. V lost 3 bases and J 6 bases, leaving 9 bases between the germline ends. The CDR3 protein is CASSLQVGQPQHF. CDR3 bases: TGTGCCAGCAGCTTGCAGGTGGGTCAGCCCCAGCATTTT. The complete variable domain, with remaining parts taken from reference TRBV11-2 and TRBJ1-5, reads EAGVAQSPRYKIIEKRQSVAFWCNPISGHATLYWYQQILGQGPKLLIQFQNNGVVDDSQLPKDRFSAERLKGVDSTLKIQPAKLEDSAVYLCASSLQVGQPQHFGDGTRLSIL.

This CDR3 reads CASSPPGHKNTEAFF. CDR3 sequence (DNA): TGTGCCAGCAGCCCTCCGGGACACAAAAACACTGAAGCTTTCTTT. The chain couples TRBV3-1 (or the pseudogene TRBV3-2) to TRBJ1-1; D perhaps matches TRBD1 (6 bases). V lost 4 bases to trimming and J lost 2 bases, with 14 bases between them. This CDR3 region has 15 residues. Germline CDR1 and CDR2: LGHDT and YNNKEL (reference sequence).

The V gene is TRBV3-1 (or the pseudogene TRBV3-2), the J gene TRBJ1-2; D ambiguous. Trimming removed 0 bases at V and 5 bases at J, with 10 bases between. This CDR3 region has 14 residues. Per the germline V gene, CDR1 is LGHDT and CDR2 is YNNKEL (reference sequence). The CDR3 loop reads CASSQDGPLYGYTF. The DNA for the CDR3 is TGTGCCAGCAGCCAAGACGGACCACTTTATGGCTACACCTTC.

The chain carries TRBV7-2 and TRBJ2-3; 9 bases map to TRBD2. V gave up 0 bases and J gave up 5 bases; unmatched junction bases: 6. Germline CDR1 reads SGHTA; CDR2 reads FQGNSA. This CDR3 is 16 amino acids long. CDR3 protein: CASSLAGTSSGDTQYF. The CDR3 coding sequence is TGTGCCAGCAGCTTAGCGGGGACTAGCAGCGGAGATACGCAGTATTTT.

J is TRBJ1-3 and V is TRBV5-1; no clear D. This CDR3 has 15 residues. Trimming pared 0 bases from V and 0 bases from J, leaving 7 bases between. The germline V gene has CDR1 SGHRS and CDR2 YFSETQ. The CDR3: CASSLGDNSGNTIYF. In DNA, the CDR3 is TGCGCCAGCAGCTTGGGGGATAACTCTGGAAACACCATATATTTT. Looking up the rest from reference TRBV5-1 and TRBJ1-3 gives the full variable domain: KAGVTQTPRYLIKTRGQQVTLSCSPISGHRSVSWYQQTPGQGLQFLFEYFSETQRNKGNFPGRFSGRQFSNSRSEMNVSTLELGDSALYLCASSLGDNSGNTIYFGEGSWLTVV.

This clone has just a few counts. This rearrangement joins TRBV7-9 to TRBJ1-1; D is unresolved. From germline, CDR1 is SEHNR and CDR2 FQNEAQ (reference sequence). V lost 8 bases, J lost 6 bases, and 10 bases lay in between. The CDR3 spans 11 residues. In DNA form, the CDR3 reads TGTGCCAGCCAAGAGGACTCTGAAGCTTTCTTT. Translation: CASQEDSEAFF.

This chain joins TRBV6-5 and TRBJ2-7; D is perhaps TRBD1 (5 bases). Trimming removed 6 bases at V and 3 bases at J, with 18 bases between. The CDR3 is 15 amino acids. Germline CDR1 reads MNHEY; CDR2 reads SVGAGI. The CDR3 nucleotides read TGTGCCAGCAGCTCCAGACAGACTTTTGACTACGAGCAGTACTTC. It translates to CASSSRQTFDYEQYF.

V and J are TRBV12-5 and TRBJ2-4; D remains ambiguous. Germline CDR1 is LGHNT and CDR2 is FRNRAP. This CDR3 spans 13 amino acids. Trimming pared 4 bases from V and 8 bases from J, leaving 12 bases between. The CDR3 protein is CASGYGRADIQYF. The CDR3 DNA reads TGTGCTAGTGGTTACGGAAGGGCAGACATTCAGTACTTC. The complete variable domain, with remaining parts taken from reference TRBV12-5 and TRBJ2-4, reads DARVTQTPRHKVTEMGQEVTMRCQPILGHNTVFWYRQTMMQGLELLAYFRNRAPLDDSGMPKDRFSAEMPDATLATLKIQPSEPRDSAVYFCASGYGRADIQYFGAGTRLSVL.

This chain joins TRBV7-3 and TRBJ1-2, with D possibly matching TRBD1 (5 bases). V shed 5 bases and J shed 4 bases, with 14 bases lying between them. CDR3 length: 14 residues. Germline assignment: CDR1 SGHTA and CDR2 FQGTGA. The DNA of the CDR3 is TGTGCCAGCAGCAAGAACGGGGGAAGCTATGGCTACACCTTC. Encoded protein: CASSKNGGSYGYTF.

V gene TRBV15 combines with J gene TRBJ1-1; TRBD1 is a possible D gene (6 bases). Germline values: CDR1 LNHNV, CDR2 YYDKDF (reference sequence). The CDR3 spans 14 residues. V was cut by 1 base and J by 5 bases, with 11 bases left in between. The CDR3 DNA reads TGTGCCACCAGCAGAGGAACAACAGGGACTGAAGCTTTCTTT. Protein sequence: CATSRGTTGTEAFF.

The chain employs TRBV6-5 and TRBJ2-5, with D unresolved. Trimming removed 7 bases at V and 5 bases at J, with 14 bases between. The CDR3 loop spans 13 amino acids. Per the germline V gene, CDR1 is MNHEY and CDR2 is SVGAGI. CDR3 coding DNA: TGTGCCAGCAACCACCCCCACGGGGAGACCCAGTACTTC. The encoded protein is CASNHPHGETQYF.

The table lists this clone with a count of one. The chain uses TRBV6-5 and TRBJ1-2; D not resolved. Germline V gene lookup returns CDR1 MNHEY and CDR2 SVGAGI. The CDR3 extends over 13 amino acids. The V and J ends lost 2 bases and 3 bases respectively, with 7 bases between them. In DNA form, the CDR3 reads TGTGCCAGCAGTTACAGGGTGGACTATGGCTACACCTTC. Encoded protein: CASSYRVDYGYTF.

The chain uses TRBV21-1 and TRBJ1-1. TRBV21-1 is termed a pseudogene. This CDR3 has 12 residues. The CDR3 reads CASSPYCTEAFF. CDR3 in DNA: TGTGCCAGCAGCCCCTATTGCACTGAAGCTTTCTTT.

This chain joins TRBV7-2 and TRBJ2-5; the D is unclear. CDR1 SGHTA and CDR2 FQGNSA come from the germline V gene. CDR3 length: 13 residues. V gave up 5 bases and J gave up 2 bases, with 9 bases separating them. CDR3 coding DNA: TGTGCCAGCAGCCCCCGAACGCAAGAGACCCAGTACTTC. It yields the protein CASSPRTQETQYF.

V and J are TRBV7-9 and TRBJ1-4, with D unclear. This CDR3 spans 14 amino acids. Germline V gene data show CDR1 as SEHNR and CDR2 as FQNEAQ (reference sequence). The V end was cut by 5 bases, the J end by 4 bases, with 11 bases between. CDR3 residues: CASSERTYNEKLFF. CDR3 in DNA: TGTGCCAGCAGCGAACGGACCTATAATGAAAAACTGTTTTTT.

This clone has just one count. J is TRBJ1-4 and V is TRBV2; D perhaps matches TRBD1 (6 bases). The CDR3 is 15 residues long. The V gene lost 5 bases and the J gene lost 10 bases, with 20 bases spanning the gap. The germline V gene encodes CDR1 SNHLY and CDR2 FYNNEI. The CDR3, as DNA: TGTGCCAGCAGTATAACACAGGGAGGCGGGGGAAAACTGTTTTTT. Residues: CASSITQGGGGKLFF.

This clone was observed once. The rearrangement joins TRBV29-1 to TRBJ1-1, with unresolved D. CDR1 and CDR2 from the germline V gene are SQVTM and ANQGSEA. The CDR3 spans 10 residues. Trimming stripped 7 bases from V and 5 bases from J, with 8 bases between. The DNA of the CDR3 is TGCAGCGCCGTATTGACTGAAGCTTTCTTT. Protein product: CSAVLTEAFF.

The chain carries TRBV5-1 and TRBJ1-4, with TRBD1 matching 7 bases. This CDR3 contains 16 residues. Trimming removed 0 bases from V and 3 bases from J; junction bases left unmatched: 5. From germline, CDR1 is SGHRS and CDR2 YFSETQ. The CDR3 region has the DNA TGCGCCAGCAGCTTGGGACCACAGGGGCCTAATGAAAAACTGTTTTTT. This codes for CASSLGPQGPNEKLFF.

The V and J genes are TRBV2 and TRBJ2-5; no reliable D call. CDR3 length equals 13 residues. Germline values: CDR1 SNHLY, CDR2 FYNNEI. Trimming took 2 bases from V and 4 from J, leaving 8 bases between them. The CDR3 DNA sequence: TGTGCCAGCAGTGAAAGGGTAGTAGAGACCCAGTACTTC. Its protein is CASSERVVETQYF. The whole variable domain, remainder taken from reference TRBV2 and TRBJ2-5, is EPEVTQTPSHQVTQMGQEVILRCVPISNHLYFYWYRQILGQKVEFLVSFYNNEISEKSEIFDDQFSVERPDGSNFTLKIRSTKLEDSAMYFCASSERVVETQYFGPGTRLLVL.

The gene calls are TRBV4-1 and TRBJ2-7, with D possibly being TRBD2 (7 bases). V lost 4 bases and J lost 4, with 11 bases in between. Germline V gene lookup returns CDR1 MGHRA and CDR2 YSYEKL. The CDR3 runs 13 residues. In DNA, the CDR3 is TGCGCCAGCAGCCGGGAGGGGGAATACGAGCAGTACTTC. Its protein product is CASSREGEYEQYF.

This clone was observed a few times. V gene TRBV10-1 combines with J gene TRBJ1-5, with 11 bases lining up with TRBD1. Germline V gene lookup returns CDR1 WNHNN and CDR2 SYGVQD (reference sequence). The trim removed 4 bases at V and 1 base at J, leaving 9 bases unmatched. This CDR3 contains 18 residues. The CDR3 bases are TGCGCCAGCAGTGTTCGGGACAGGGGGGGAAGAAGCAATCAGCCCCAGCATTTT. Translating it yields CASSVRDRGGRSNQPQHF.

The chain recombines TRBV3-1 (or the pseudogene TRBV3-2) with TRBJ1-1; TRBD1 aligns across 9 bases. V lost 3 bases to trimming and J lost 10 bases; unmatched junction nucleotides: 12. CDR3 length: 15 amino acids. From germline, CDR1 is LGHDT and CDR2 YNNKEL (reference sequence). The CDR3 DNA sequence: TGTGCCAGCAGCCAGGCGGGACAGGGAACAAGTTTAGCTTTCTTT. This encodes CASSQAGQGTSLAFF.

This rearrangement joins TRBV6-6 to TRBJ1-1; D may be TRBD1 (6 bases). The CDR3 is made up of 16 amino acids. V was pared by 6 bases and J by 2 bases, with 19 bases between. Germline assignment: CDR1 MNHNY and CDR2 SVGAGI (reference sequence). CDR3 DNA sequence: TGTGCCAGCAGACCTCGGACAGAAATAATTAACACTGAAGCTTTCTTT. As protein: CASRPRTEIINTEAFF.

This clone was seen only a few times. The chain combines TRBV6-1 with TRBJ1-1, with D possibly being TRBD1 (5 bases). Trimming cost V 3 bases and J 0 bases, with 17 bases left between them. The length of the CDR3 is 17 residues. The germline gives CDR1 MNHNS, CDR2 SASEGT. The CDR3: CASSDVLGRGMNTEAFF. The CDR3 DNA reads TGTGCCAGCAGTGATGTGTTGGGAAGGGGAATGAACACTGAAGCTTTCTTT.

The chain carries TRBV11-2 and TRBJ1-1; D not certain. CDR3 length: 13 amino acids. Per germline, CDR1 SGHAT and CDR2 FQNNGV. Trimming left V 1 base short and J 5 bases short, with 8 bases between. CDR3 DNA sequence: TGTGCCAGCAGCTTAGTAGGAGGGACTGAAGCTTTCTTT. This codes for CASSLVGGTEAFF. Full variable domain (outside the CDR3, taken from reference TRBV11-2 and TRBJ1-1): EAGVAQSPRYKIIEKRQSVAFWCNPISGHATLYWYQQILGQGPKLLIQFQNNGVVDDSQLPKDRFSAERLKGVDSTLKIQPAKLEDSAVYLCASSLVGGTEAFFGQGTRLTVV.